This is a list of T cell receptor beta chains from one sample in a study of CD8 T cells in ankylosing spondylitis. TCRdb processed the 5' RACE reads anew with MiXCR; each CDR3 protein has one entry. The sample records over 700,000 distinct CDR3 sequences, 19% being singletons. The specimen was blood, either unsorted or a sorted T cell fraction (not recorded which). All receptors come from a male donor with ankylosing spondylitis. Each CDR3 is given with its conserved first and last residue. The D gene is left open where the match is weak. A row's size may be missing; if present it is once, few, many or a size class.

TRBJ2-1 | TRBV5-1 | TRBD1 | . | CASSGTGFYNEQFF | TGCGCCAGTTCCGGGACAGGGTTCTACAATGAGCAGTTCTTC
TRBJ2-7 | TRBV5-5 | . | many | CASSSTFYEQYF | TGTGCCAGCAGCTCTACCTTTTACGAGCAGTACTTC
TRBJ2-2 | TRBV20-1 | . | . | CSAPLWGNTGELFF | TGCAGTGCCCCACTTTGGGGCAACACCGGGGAGCTGTTTTTT
TRBJ1-2 | TRBV4-1 | . | . | CASSQVGSDYGYTF | TGCGCCAGCAGCCAAGTAGGGTCAGACTATGGCTACACCTTC
TRBJ2-1 | TRBV12-3/TRBV12-4 | . | . | CASSFFGRDEQFF | TGTGCCAGCAGTTTCTTTGGTAGGGATGAGCAGTTCTTC
TRBJ2-1 | TRBV5-1 | TRBD1 | . | CASSLEGRQGSGYNEQFF | TGCGCCAGCAGCTTGGAGGGGCGACAGGGATCGGGCTACAATGAGCAGTTCTTC
TRBJ2-7 | TRBV7-2 | TRBD1 | . | CASTRDRASYEQYF | TGTGCCAGCACCAGGGACAGGGCCTCCTACGAGCAGTACTTC
TRBJ2-7 | TRBV6-6 | . | few | CASSPGTIGQYF | TGTGCCAGCAGCCCCGGGACAATAGGGCAGTACTTC
TRBJ2-3 | TRBV5-1 | . | few | CASSLAGGTVGDTQYF | TGCGCCAGCAGCTTGGCTGGGGGGACGGTCGGAGATACGCAGTATTTT
TRBJ2-5 | TRBV4-3 | TRBD1 | few | CASSHTLGTDNQETQYF | TGCGCCAGCAGCCACACTCTGGGGACAGACAACCAAGAGACCCAGTACTTC
TRBJ1-1 | TRBV29-1 | . | . | CSVGTSGSLNTEAFF | TGCAGCGTTGGTACGTCAGGGAGTTTGAACACTGAAGCTTTCTTT
TRBJ2-1 | TRBV20-1 | TRBD2 | . | CSARTSGTNEQFF | TGCAGTGCTAGGACTAGCGGGACAAATGAGCAGTTCTTC
TRBJ2-7 | TRBV29-1 | TRBD1 | few | CSMTGTDIYEQYF | TGCAGCATGACCGGGACAGATATCTACGAGCAGTACTTC
TRBJ1-6 | TRBV7-8 | . | few | CASSPLDFGNSPLHF | TGTGCCAGCAGCCCGCTGGACTTCGGGAATTCACCCCTCCACTTT
TRBJ1-1 | TRBV5-1 | TRBD1 | . | CASSRQGEHGTEAFF | TGCGCCAGCAGCCGACAGGGAGAACATGGTACTGAAGCTTTCTTT
TRBJ1-2 | TRBV7-9 | . | . | CASSLGVGRDSLYGYTF | TGTGCCAGCAGCTTAGGGGTCGGGCGGGACTCCCTCTATGGCTACACCTTC
TRBJ1-5 | TRBV4-2 | . | . | CASSQVGAGSNQPQHF | TGTGCCAGCAGCCAAGTTGGGGCTGGGAGCAATCAGCCCCAGCATTTT
TRBJ2-7 | TRBV25-1 | . | few | CASSEKGNVHEQYF | TGTGCCAGCAGTGAAAAGGGTAACGTGCACGAGCAGTACTTC
TRBJ1-5 | TRBV20-1 | . | few | CSAPSGHNNQPQHF | TGCAGTGCCCCCTCTGGGCACAACAATCAGCCCCAGCATTTT
TRBJ2-3 | TRBV20-1 | TRBD2 | . | CSARDSGTSGTDTQYF | TGCAGTGCTAGAGATTCGGGGACTAGCGGGACAGATACGCAGTATTTT
TRBJ1-5 | TRBV19 | . | . | CASSIRGGIRPQHF | TGTGCCAGTAGTATAAGAGGGGGAATCAGGCCCCAGCATTTT
TRBJ2-3 | TRBV29-1 | . | many | CSVVWGRDTQYF | TGCAGCGTTGTTTGGGGGAGGGATACGCAGTATTTT